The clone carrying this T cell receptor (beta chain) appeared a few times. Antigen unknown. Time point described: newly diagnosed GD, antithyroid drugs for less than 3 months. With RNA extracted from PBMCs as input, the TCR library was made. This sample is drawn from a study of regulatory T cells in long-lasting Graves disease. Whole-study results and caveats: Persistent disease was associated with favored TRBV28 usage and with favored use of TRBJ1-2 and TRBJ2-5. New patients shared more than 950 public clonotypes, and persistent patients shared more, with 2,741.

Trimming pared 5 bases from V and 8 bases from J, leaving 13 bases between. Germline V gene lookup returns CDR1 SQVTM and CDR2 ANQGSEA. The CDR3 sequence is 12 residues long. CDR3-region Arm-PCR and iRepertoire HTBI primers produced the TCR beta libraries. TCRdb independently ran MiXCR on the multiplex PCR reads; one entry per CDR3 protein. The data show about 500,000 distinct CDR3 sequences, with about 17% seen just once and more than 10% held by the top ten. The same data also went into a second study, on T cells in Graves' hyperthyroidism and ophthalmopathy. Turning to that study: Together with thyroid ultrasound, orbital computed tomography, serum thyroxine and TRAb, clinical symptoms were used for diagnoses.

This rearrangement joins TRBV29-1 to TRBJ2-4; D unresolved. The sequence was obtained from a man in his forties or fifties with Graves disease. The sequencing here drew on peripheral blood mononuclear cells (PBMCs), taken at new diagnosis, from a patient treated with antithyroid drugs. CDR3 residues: CSVSRMMDIQYF. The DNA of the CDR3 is TGCAGCGTTTCAAGGATGATGGACATTCAGTACTTC.